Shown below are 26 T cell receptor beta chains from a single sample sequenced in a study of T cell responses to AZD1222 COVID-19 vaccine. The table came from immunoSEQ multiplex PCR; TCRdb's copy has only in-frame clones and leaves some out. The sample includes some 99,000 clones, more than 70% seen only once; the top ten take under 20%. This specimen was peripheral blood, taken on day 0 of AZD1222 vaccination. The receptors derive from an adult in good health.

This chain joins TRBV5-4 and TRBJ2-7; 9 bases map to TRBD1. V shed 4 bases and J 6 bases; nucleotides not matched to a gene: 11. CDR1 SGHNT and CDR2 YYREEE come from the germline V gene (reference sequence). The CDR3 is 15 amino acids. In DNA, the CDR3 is TGTGCCAGCAGCCACCCCGGGACAGGGAGTCGCGAGCAGTACTTC. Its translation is CASSHPGTGSREQYF.

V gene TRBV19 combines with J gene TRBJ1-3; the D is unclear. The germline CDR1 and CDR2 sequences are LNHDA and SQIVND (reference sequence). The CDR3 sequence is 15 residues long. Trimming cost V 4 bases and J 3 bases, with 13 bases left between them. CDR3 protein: CASSSDGWDGNTIYF. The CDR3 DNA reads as TGTGCCAGTAGTAGCGACGGGTGGGATGGAAACACCATATATTTT.

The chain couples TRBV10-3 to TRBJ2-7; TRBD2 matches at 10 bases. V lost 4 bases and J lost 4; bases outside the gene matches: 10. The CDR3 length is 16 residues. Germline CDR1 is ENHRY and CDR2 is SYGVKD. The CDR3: CAISASNGTSVYEQYV. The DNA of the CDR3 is TGTGCCATCAGTGCCTCGAATGGGACTAGCGTTTACGAGCAGTACGTC.

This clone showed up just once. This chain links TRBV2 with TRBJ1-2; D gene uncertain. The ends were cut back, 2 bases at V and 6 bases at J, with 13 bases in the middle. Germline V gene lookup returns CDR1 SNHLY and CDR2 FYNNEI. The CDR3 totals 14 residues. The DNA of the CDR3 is TGTGCCAGCAGTGAATTGTCAGTAGGGAATGGCTACACCTTC. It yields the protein CASSELSVGNGYTF.

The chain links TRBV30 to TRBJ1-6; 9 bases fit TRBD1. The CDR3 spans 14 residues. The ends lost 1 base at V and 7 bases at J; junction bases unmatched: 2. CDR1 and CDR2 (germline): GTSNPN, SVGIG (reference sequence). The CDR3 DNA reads TGTGCCTGGAGTGGACAGGGGGGCAATTCACCCCTCCACTTT. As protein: CAWSGQGGNSPLHF.

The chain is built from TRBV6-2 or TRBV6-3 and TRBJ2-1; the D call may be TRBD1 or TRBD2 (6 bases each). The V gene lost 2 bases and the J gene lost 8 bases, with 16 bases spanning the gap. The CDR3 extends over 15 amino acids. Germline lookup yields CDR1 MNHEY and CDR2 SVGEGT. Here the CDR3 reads CASSYVGGPRDEQFF. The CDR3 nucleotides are TGTGCCAGCAGTTACGTTGGGGGGCCTCGGGATGAGCAGTTCTTC.

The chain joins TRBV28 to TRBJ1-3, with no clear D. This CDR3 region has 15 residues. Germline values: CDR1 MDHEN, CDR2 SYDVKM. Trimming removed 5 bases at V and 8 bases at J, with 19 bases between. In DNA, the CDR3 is TGTGCCAGCAGTGAAGGGTCCGTGAGACGAGACACCATATATTTT. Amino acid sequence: CASSEGSVRRDTIYF.

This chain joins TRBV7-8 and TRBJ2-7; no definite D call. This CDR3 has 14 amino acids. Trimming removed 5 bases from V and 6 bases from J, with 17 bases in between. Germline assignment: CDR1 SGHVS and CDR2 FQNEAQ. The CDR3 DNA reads TGTGCCAGCAGCCCATGGGGAATGAAGGGCGAGCAGTACTTC. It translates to CASSPWGMKGEQYF.

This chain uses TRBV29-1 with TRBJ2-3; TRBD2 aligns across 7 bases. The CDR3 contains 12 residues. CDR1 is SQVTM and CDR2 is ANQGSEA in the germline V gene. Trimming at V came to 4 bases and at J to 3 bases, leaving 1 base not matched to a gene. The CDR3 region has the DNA TGCAGCGTTGCCGGGGGGACAGATACGCAGTATTTT. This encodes CSVAGGTDTQYF.

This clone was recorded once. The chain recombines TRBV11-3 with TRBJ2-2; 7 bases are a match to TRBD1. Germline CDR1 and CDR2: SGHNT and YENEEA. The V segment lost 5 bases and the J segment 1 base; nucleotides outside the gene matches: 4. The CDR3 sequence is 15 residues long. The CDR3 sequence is CASSLQGRNTGELFF. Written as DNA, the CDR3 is TGTGCCAGCAGCCTACAGGGGAGGAACACCGGGGAGCTGTTTTTT.

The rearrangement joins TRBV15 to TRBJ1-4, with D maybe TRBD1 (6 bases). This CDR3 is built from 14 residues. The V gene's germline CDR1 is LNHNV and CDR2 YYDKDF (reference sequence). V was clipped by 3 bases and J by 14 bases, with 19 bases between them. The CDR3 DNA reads TGTGCCACCAGCAGGGGGGGTGAAGGACAGATCCTGTTTTTT. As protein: CATSRGGEGQILFF. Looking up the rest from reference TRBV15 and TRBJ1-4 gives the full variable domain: DAMVIQNPRYQVTQFGKPVTLSCSQTLNHNVMYWYQQKSSQAPKLLFHYYDKDFNNEADTPDNFQSRRPNTSFCFLDIRSPGLGDTAMYLCATSRGGEGQILFFGSGTQLSVL.

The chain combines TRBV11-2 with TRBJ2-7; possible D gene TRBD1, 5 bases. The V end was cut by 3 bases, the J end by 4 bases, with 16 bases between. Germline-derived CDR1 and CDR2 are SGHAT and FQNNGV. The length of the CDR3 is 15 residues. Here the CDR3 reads CASSLDTFTTYEQYF. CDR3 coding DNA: TGTGCCAGCAGCTTGGACACCTTTACAACATACGAGCAGTACTTC.

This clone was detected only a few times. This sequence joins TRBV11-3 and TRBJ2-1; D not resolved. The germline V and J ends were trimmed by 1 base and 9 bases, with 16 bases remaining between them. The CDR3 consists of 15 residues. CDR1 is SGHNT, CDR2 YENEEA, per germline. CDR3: CASSLGGLQSGEQFF. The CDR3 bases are TGTGCCAGCAGCTTAGGTGGCCTTCAGTCGGGTGAGCAGTTCTTC. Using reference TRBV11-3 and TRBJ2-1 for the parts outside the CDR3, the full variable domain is EAGVVQSPRYKIIEKKQPVAFWCNPISGHNTLYWYLQNLGQGPELLIRYENEEAVDDSQLPKDRFSAERLKGVDSTLKIQPAELGDSAVYLCASSLGGLQSGEQFFGPGTRLTVL.

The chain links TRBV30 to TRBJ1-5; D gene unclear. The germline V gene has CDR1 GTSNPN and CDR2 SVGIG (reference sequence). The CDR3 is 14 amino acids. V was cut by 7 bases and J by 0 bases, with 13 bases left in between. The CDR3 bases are TGTGCCTTTACTGAAGCAGGTAGCAATCAGCCCCAGCATTTT. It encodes CAFTEAGSNQPQHF.

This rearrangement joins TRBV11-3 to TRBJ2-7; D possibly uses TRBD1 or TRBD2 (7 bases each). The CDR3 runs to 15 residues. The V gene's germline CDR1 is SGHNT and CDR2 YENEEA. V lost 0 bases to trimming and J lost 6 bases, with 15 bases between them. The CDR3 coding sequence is TGTGCCAGCAGCTTAGATCAGGGGGGGCGGGCCGAGCAGTACGTC. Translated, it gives CASSLDQGGRAEQYV.

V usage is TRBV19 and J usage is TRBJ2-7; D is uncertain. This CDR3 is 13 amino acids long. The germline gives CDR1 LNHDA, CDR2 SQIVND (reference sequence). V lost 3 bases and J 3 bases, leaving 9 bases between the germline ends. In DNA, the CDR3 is TGTGCCAGTAGTATTGGCACCGACTACGAGCAGTACGTC. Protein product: CASSIGTDYEQYV.

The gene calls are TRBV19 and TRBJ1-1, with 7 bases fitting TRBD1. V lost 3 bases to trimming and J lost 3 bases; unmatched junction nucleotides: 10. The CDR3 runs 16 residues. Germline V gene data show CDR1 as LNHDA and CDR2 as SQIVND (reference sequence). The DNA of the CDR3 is TGTGCCAGTAGTATGGGACAGCCTTCCACGGACACTGAAGCTTTCTTT. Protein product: CASSMGQPSTDTEAFF.

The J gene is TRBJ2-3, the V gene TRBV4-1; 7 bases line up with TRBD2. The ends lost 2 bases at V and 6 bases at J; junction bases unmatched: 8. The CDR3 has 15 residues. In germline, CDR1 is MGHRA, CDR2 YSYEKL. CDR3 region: CASSQPGLQLDTQYF. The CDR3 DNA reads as TGCGCCAGCAGCCAACCGGGACTACAACTGGATACGCAGTATTTT.

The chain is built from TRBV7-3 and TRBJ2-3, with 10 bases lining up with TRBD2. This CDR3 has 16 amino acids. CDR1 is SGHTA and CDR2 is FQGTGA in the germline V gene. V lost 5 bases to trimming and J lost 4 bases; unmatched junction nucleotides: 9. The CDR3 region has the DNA TGTGCCAGCAGCCTTAGCGGGGGGCTGGCGGCAGATACGCAGTATTTT. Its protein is CASSLSGGLAADTQYF.

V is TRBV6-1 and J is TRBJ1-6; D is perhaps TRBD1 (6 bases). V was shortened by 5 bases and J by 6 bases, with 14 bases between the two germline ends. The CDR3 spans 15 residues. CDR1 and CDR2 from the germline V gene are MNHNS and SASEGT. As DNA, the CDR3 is TGTGCCAGCAGTTTTACCGGGACAACTAATTCACCCCTCCACTTT. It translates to CASSFTGTTNSPLHF.

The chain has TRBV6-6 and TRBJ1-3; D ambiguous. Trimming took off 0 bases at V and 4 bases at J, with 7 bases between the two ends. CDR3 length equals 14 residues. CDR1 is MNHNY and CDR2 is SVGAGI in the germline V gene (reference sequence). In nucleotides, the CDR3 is TGTGCCAGCAGTTACTCGGGGTCCGGAAACACCATATATTTT. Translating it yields CASSYSGSGNTIYF.

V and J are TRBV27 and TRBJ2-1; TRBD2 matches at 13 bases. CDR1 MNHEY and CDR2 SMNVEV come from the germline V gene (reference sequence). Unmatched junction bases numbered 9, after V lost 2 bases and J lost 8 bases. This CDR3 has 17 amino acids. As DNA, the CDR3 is TGTGCCAGCAGTTTAGGACCGGGACTAGCGGGGATTTATGAGCAGTTCTTC. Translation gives CASSLGPGLAGIYEQFF.

As DNA, the CDR3 is TGTGCCAGCAGTGAGGGGCTAGCCCTGGGGGAGCAGTACTTC. It yields the protein CASSEGLALGEQYF. This sequence joins TRBV6-2 or TRBV6-3 and TRBJ2-7, with D possibly being TRBD1 or TRBD2 (5 bases each). The germline V gene encodes CDR1 MNHEY and CDR2 SVGEGT. Trimming pared 5 bases from V and 7 bases from J, leaving 18 bases between. This CDR3 is 14 amino acids long.

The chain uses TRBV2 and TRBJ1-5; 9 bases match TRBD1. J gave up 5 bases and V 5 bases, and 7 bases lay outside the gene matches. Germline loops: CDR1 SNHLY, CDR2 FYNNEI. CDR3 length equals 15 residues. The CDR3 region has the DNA TGTGCCAGCAGTCGGGACAGGGCGGGAGATCAGCCCCAGCATTTT. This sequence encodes CASSRDRAGDQPQHF.

CDR3 DNA sequence: TGTGCCAGCAGCTTACGCGGGGCGGCCTACGAGCAGTACTTC. As protein: CASSLRGAAYEQYF. The rearrangement joins TRBV7-2 to TRBJ2-7, with a tentative D call TRBD2 (6 bases). CDR1 and CDR2 (germline): SGHTA, FQGNSA. CDR3 size: 14 residues. V was clipped by 2 bases and J by 2 bases, with 10 bases between them.

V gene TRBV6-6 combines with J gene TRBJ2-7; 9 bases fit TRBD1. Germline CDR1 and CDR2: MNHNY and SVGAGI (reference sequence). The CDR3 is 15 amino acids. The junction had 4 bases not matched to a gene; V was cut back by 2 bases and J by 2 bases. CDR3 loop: CASSYRDRVAYEQYF. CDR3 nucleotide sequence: TGTGCCAGCAGTTACCGGGACAGGGTAGCCTACGAGCAGTACTTC.